The 9 T cell receptor beta chains given below trace back to one sample, sequenced in a study of blood T cell repertoires in COVID-19. The protocol was immunoSEQ multiplex PCR, while the TCRdb copy is restricted to in-frame clones and leaves out a portion. The sample records 70,000 to 95,000 clones, 80% being singletons. Sequencing was done on a sample of peripheral blood. Every receptor here comes from a human donor in a cohort sampled during active COVID-19.

The gene calls are TRBV28 and TRBJ1-4, with D perhaps matching TRBD1 (5 bases). V was shortened by 2 bases and J by 5 bases, with 18 bases between the two germline ends. The CDR3 has 17 amino acids. Germline CDR1 and CDR2: MDHEN and SYDVKM. The CDR3 sequence is CASSLPGFERGNEKLFF. Here the CDR3 DNA reads TGTGCCAGCAGTTTACCGGGCTTCGAACGGGGGAATGAAAAACTGTTTTTT.

In nucleotides, the CDR3 is TGTGCCAGCAGTCCGCGGGAGAGGGGATACAATGAGCAGTTCTTC. This sequence encodes CASSPRERGYNEQFF. This rearrangement joins TRBV6-2 or TRBV6-3 to TRBJ2-1; the match to TRBD2 covers 7 bases. CDR1 MNHEY and CDR2 SVGEGT come from the germline V gene. The CDR3 contains 15 residues. V trimming: 5 bases; J trimming: 4 bases; junction bases outside the gene matches: 8.

This clone was observed once. This rearrangement joins TRBV6-6 to TRBJ2-7; possibly TRBD1 for D (6 bases). Germline CDR1 and CDR2: MNHNY and SVGAGI (reference sequence). The CDR3 runs to 15 residues. Trimming stripped 8 bases from V and 7 bases from J, with 24 bases between. The CDR3 sequence: CASRPHRELRGEQYF. DNA for the CDR3: TGTGCCAGCCGACCCCACAGGGAACTACGGGGAGAGCAGTACTTC.

The sample holds one count of this clone. The genes are TRBV4-1 and TRBJ2-3, with TRBD1 matching over 11 bases. With V trimmed by 2 bases and J by 3 bases, 13 bases remained unmatched. Per the germline V gene, CDR1 is MGHRA and CDR2 is YSYEKL. The CDR3 totals 19 residues. The CDR3 bases are TGCGCCAGCAGCCAAAGAGGGATTACCGGGACAGGGGGTACAGATACGCAGTATTTT. Translated, it gives CASSQRGITGTGGTDTQYF.

In nucleotides, the CDR3 is TGTGCCAGCAGCAAAGAGAGGGGGCAGATGGACAATCAGCCCCAGCATTTT. It yields the protein CASSKERGQMDNQPQHF. This chain links TRBV21-1 with TRBJ1-5; TRBD1, as called in the table, went unchecked against the DNA. TRBV21-1 is described as a pseudogene. CDR3 size: 17 residues.

This rearrangement joins TRBV6-5 to TRBJ2-1; 12 nucleotides agree with TRBD2. This CDR3 comprises 15 residues. After removal of 4 bases from V and 11 bases from J, the junction contained 9 bases not matched to a gene. CDR1 is MNHEY, CDR2 SVGAGI, per germline. The CDR3 sequence: CASSSRLTSGSKQFF. The CDR3 coding sequence is TGTGCCAGCAGTTCCCGCCTGACTAGCGGGAGCAAGCAGTTCTTC.

The chain employs TRBV7-3 and TRBJ1-2; D might be TRBD1 (5 bases). Germline values: CDR1 SGHTA, CDR2 FQGTGA. The CDR3 length is 13 residues. The germline V and J ends were trimmed by 1 base and 8 bases, with 11 bases remaining between them. CDR3 residues: CASSLSQGGGYTF. DNA for the CDR3: TGTGCCAGCAGCTTAAGTCAGGGAGGCGGCTACACCTTC. Full variable domain (outside the CDR3, taken from reference TRBV7-3 and TRBJ1-2): GAGVSQTPSNKVTEKGKYVELRCDPISGHTALYWYRQSLGQGPEFLIYFQGTGAADDSGLPNDRFFAVRPEGSVSTLKIQRTERGDSAVYLCASSLSQGGGYTFGSGTRLTVV.

The V and J genes are TRBV30 and TRBJ1-6, with 11 bases that match TRBD1. V lost 4 bases, J lost 10 bases, and 3 bases stayed unmatched. This CDR3 region has 13 residues. Germline V CDR1 and CDR2: GTSNPN, SVGIG (reference sequence). The CDR3 sequence: CAWTDRGLSPLHF. DNA of the CDR3: TGTGCCTGGACGGACAGGGGGCTATCACCCCTCCACTTT.

The V call is TRBV2, the J call TRBJ2-3; TRBD2 might be the D (6 bases). Trimming shortened V by 4 bases and J by 5 bases, and 16 bases separated the two germline ends. The CDR3 sequence is 15 residues long. The germline gives CDR1 SNHLY, CDR2 FYNNEI. The CDR3 loop reads CASSGLARAQDTQYF. Written as DNA, the CDR3 is TGTGCCAGCAGTGGGCTAGCGAGGGCACAAGATACGCAGTATTTT.